Listed below are T cell receptor beta chains from one sample, sequenced in a study of T-cell reconstitution after alpha-beta-depleted transplantation in children. TCRdb re-called the PCR reads with MiXCR, one entry per CDR3 protein. The data hold 200,000 to 250,000 distinct CDR3 sequences, with around 9.9% observed a single time. This material consisted of PBMCs, taken before TCRalphabeta/CD19-depleted stem cell transplant. These receptors all stem from a child less than two years old with acute myeloid leukemia, due to receive a stem cell transplant. The CDR3 runs from the conserved cysteine through the conserved F or W. Each record gives: J gene, clone size, D gene, V gene, CDR3 DNA, CDR3 protein. The D gene is left open where the match is weak. The listing skips clone size in some rows; elsewhere it reads once, few, many or a size class.

J: TRBJ2-5
size: many
D: -
V: TRBV10-3
DNA: TGTGCCATCAGTGGGGTGGAAGAGACCCAGTACTTC
CDR3: CAISGVEETQYF

J: TRBJ2-7
size: many
D: -
V: TRBV29-1
DNA: TGCAGCGTTGCAGGATCTTCCTACGAGCAGTACTTC
CDR3: CSVAGSSYEQYF

J: TRBJ2-6
size: few
D: -
V: TRBV3-1
DNA: TGTGCCAGCAGCCATAACAGCCCCTCTGGGGCCAACGTCCTGACTTTC
CDR3: CASSHNSPSGANVLTF

J: TRBJ2-7
size: -
D: -
V: TRBV5-1
DNA: TGCGCCAGCAGTCGCTCGGGGGCCTACGAGCAGTACTTC
CDR3: CASSRSGAYEQYF

J: TRBJ1-5
size: few
D: -
V: TRBV20-1
DNA: TGCAGTGCTAGAGCTCTCGGGAGGACGAACAATCAGCCCCAGCATTTT
CDR3: CSARALGRTNNQPQHF

J: TRBJ2-7
size: few
D: -
V: TRBV6-2/TRBV6-3
DNA: TGTGCCAGCAGTTACTCCCCAACCTGGGCCGAGCAGTACTTC
CDR3: CASSYSPTWAEQYF

J: TRBJ2-3
size: many
D: TRBD1
V: TRBV28
DNA: TGTGCCGGGTCCCAGGGGACAGGAGGCACAGATACGCAGTATTTT
CDR3: CAGSQGTGGTDTQYF

J: TRBJ2-1
size: many
D: TRBD2
V: TRBV10-3
DNA: TGTGCCACTGCCGAGTGGACTAGCGGGAACTACAATGAGCAGTTCTTC
CDR3: CATAEWTSGNYNEQFF

J: TRBJ2-1
size: many
D: TRBD2
V: TRBV11-3
DNA: TGTGCCAGCAGCTTAGTCGGGGACTACAGTCCATATGAGCAGTTCTTC
CDR3: CASSLVGDYSPYEQFF

J: TRBJ2-5
size: many
D: TRBD1
V: TRBV28
DNA: TGTGCCAGCAGTCGCTATATTTTTGGACAGGGGTCGGAGACCCAGTACTTC
CDR3: CASSRYIFGQGSETQYF

J: TRBJ2-1
size: many
D: -
V: TRBV29-1
DNA: TGCAGCGCTCCCCACGGGAGTAGCTCCTACAATGAGCAGTTCTTC
CDR3: CSAPHGSSSYNEQFF

J: TRBJ2-2
size: many
D: TRBD2
V: TRBV12-3/TRBV12-4
DNA: TGTGCCAGCAGTCTCCCGACTAGCCCGAACACCGGGGAGCTGTTTTTT
CDR3: CASSLPTSPNTGELFF

J: TRBJ2-1
size: many
D: TRBD1
V: TRBV29-1
DNA: TGCAGCGTTGGCCACTCCTCCGGGACAGTCTACAATGAGCAGTTCTTC
CDR3: CSVGHSSGTVYNEQFF

J: TRBJ1-1
size: many
D: -
V: TRBV12-3/TRBV12-4
DNA: TGTGCCAGCAGCCAAAGAGGGGCCCAAGGCACTGAAGCTTTCTTT
CDR3: CASSQRGAQGTEAFF

J: TRBJ2-2
size: few
D: TRBD2
V: TRBV7-8
DNA: TGTGCCAGCAGGAGGAGGGCTAGCGGGGGGAACACCGGGGAGCTGTTTTTT
CDR3: CASRRRASGGNTGELFF

J: TRBJ2-7
size: many
D: -
V: TRBV11-2
DNA: TGTGCCAGCAGCTTTCCGACAGGTTCCTACGAGCAGTACTTC
CDR3: CASSFPTGSYEQYF

J: TRBJ2-2
size: many
D: -
V: TRBV15
DNA: TGTGCCACCAGCAGAGATTGGGTTAGCAACGGGGAGCTGTTTTTT
CDR3: CATSRDWVSNGELFF

J: TRBJ2-5
size: many
D: -
V: TRBV5-1
DNA: TGCGCCAGCAGCCCCTCCCGGGACAAAGAGACCCAGTACTTC
CDR3: CASSPSRDKETQYF

J: TRBJ1-2
size: many
D: -
V: TRBV7-9
DNA: TGTGCCAGCAGCTTTGGGGGAGGCTATGGCTACACCTTC
CDR3: CASSFGGGYGYTF

J: TRBJ2-7
size: few
D: TRBD2
V: TRBV5-1
DNA: TGCGCCAGCAGCTTGGGGGGACTAGCGGGAGTCTACGAGCAGTACTTC
CDR3: CASSLGGLAGVYEQYF

J: TRBJ2-1
size: many
D: -
V: TRBV23-1
DNA: TGCGCCAGCAGTCAATCGGACAGCTCCTACAATGAGCAGTTCTTC
CDR3: CASSQSDSSYNEQFF

J: TRBJ2-7
size: many
D: TRBD2
V: TRBV20-1
DNA: TGCAGTGCAATTACGGGTAGCGGGATGGGCTACGAGCAGTACTTC
CDR3: CSAITGSGMGYEQYF

J: TRBJ2-7
size: many
D: -
V: TRBV10-3
DNA: TGTGCCATCAGTAGCGGCTACGAGCAGTACTTC
CDR3: CAISSGYEQYF

J: TRBJ1-1
size: many
D: TRBD1
V: TRBV28
DNA: TGTGCCAGCAGTCAAGGGGGCGCAGGTACTGAAGCTTTCTTT
CDR3: CASSQGGAGTEAFF

J: TRBJ1-2
size: -
D: TRBD1
V: TRBV5-1
DNA: TGCGCCAGCAGCTTGGAAGGGGGCGTCGGCTACACCTTC
CDR3: CASSLEGGVGYTF

J: TRBJ1-1
size: -
D: -
V: TRBV2
DNA: TGTGCCAGCACCCTTAGCGAGAACACTGAAGCTTTCTTT
CDR3: CASTLSENTEAFF

J: TRBJ1-6
size: many
D: -
V: TRBV7-2
DNA: TGTGCCAGCAGCTTGGGACTTCTGAATTCACCCCTCCACTTT
CDR3: CASSLGLLNSPLHF

J: TRBJ2-3
size: few
D: TRBD1
V: TRBV3-1
DNA: TGTGCCAGCAGCCCAGGGACAGGGGGTCCAAATACGCAGTATTTT
CDR3: CASSPGTGGPNTQYF

J: TRBJ1-2
size: many
D: TRBD1
V: TRBV5-1
DNA: TGCGCCAGCAGCTTGGCACCGGACAGGAACTATGGCTACACCTTC
CDR3: CASSLAPDRNYGYTF

J: TRBJ1-2
size: many
D: TRBD1
V: TRBV20-1
DNA: TGCAGTGCTAGAGAAAGGGGGCGCAGATATGGCTACACCTTC
CDR3: CSARERGRRYGYTF

J: TRBJ1-3
size: many
D: -
V: TRBV7-2
DNA: TGTGCCAGCAGCCCAGCCTCTGGAAACACCATATATTTT
CDR3: CASSPASGNTIYF

J: TRBJ2-7
size: many
D: TRBD1
V: TRBV28
DNA: TGTGCCAGCAGTCTCACCCGACAGGGGAGCTACGAGCAGTACTTC
CDR3: CASSLTRQGSYEQYF

J: TRBJ2-2
size: many
D: -
V: TRBV6-2/TRBV6-3
DNA: TGTGCCAGCAGCTTGGGACAACCGGGGACCGGGGAGCTGTTTTTT
CDR3: CASSLGQPGTGELFF

J: TRBJ2-1
size: many
D: -
V: TRBV5-1
DNA: TGCGCCAGCAGCTTACAGGGGGGGGTCGATGAGCAGTTCTTC
CDR3: CASSLQGGVDEQFF

J: TRBJ2-3
size: many
D: -
V: TRBV5-6
DNA: TGTGCCAGCAGCGACCCAGGAGAAGATACGCAGTATTTT
CDR3: CASSDPGEDTQYF

J: TRBJ1-1
size: once
D: -
V: TRBV7-9
DNA: TGTGCCAGCCACAGAGCCGGTGAGACAACTGAAGCTTTCTTT
CDR3: CASHRAGETTEAFF